These 14 T cell receptor beta chains were sequenced from one sample in a study of blood T cells in healthy people across ages. Primed by a sample-barcoded 5' primer and a J-beta primer mix, a second PCR proceeded for about 6 to 12 cycles. MiXCR, run by TCRdb on the 5' RACE reads, gives a single entry per CDR3 protein. The table shows some 1.4 million distinct CDR3 sequences, with 42% occurring only once. Sequencing used blood. The receptors here all came from a woman aged 18-35 years in good health.

This chain connects TRBV12-3 or TRBV12-4 to TRBJ2-1; D unclear. The ends were cut back, 4 bases at V and 6 bases at J, with 10 bases in the middle. The CDR3 sequence is 13 residues long. The CDR3 protein is CASSWLTSNEQFF. CDR3 DNA: TGTGCCAGCAGTTGGCTCACAAGCAATGAGCAGTTCTTC.

The chain joins TRBV3-1 to TRBJ2-2; D is uncertain. V lost 4 bases to trimming and J lost 8 bases, with 11 bases between them. There are 13 residues in the CDR3. The germline V gene encodes CDR1 LGHDT and CDR2 YNNKEL (reference sequence). The DNA for the CDR3 is TGTGCCAGCAGCCGTAATAGTCCAGGGGAGCTGTTTTTT. Translated: CASSRNSPGELFF.

This clonotype was seen more than once but under ten times. This rearrangement joins TRBV5-1 to TRBJ1-2; 7 bases align to TRBD1. Trimming removed 1 base from V and 7 bases from J; junction bases left unmatched: 7. This CDR3 is built from 14 residues. Germline lookup yields CDR1 SGHRS and CDR2 YFSETQ. This CDR3 is CASSLQEGAAGYTF. As DNA, the CDR3 is TGCGCCAGCAGCTTGCAAGAGGGGGCGGCTGGCTACACCTTC.

The rearrangement uses TRBV24-1 and TRBJ1-4, with D possibly being TRBD1 (5 bases). This CDR3 has 16 residues. Between the trimmed V and J ends, which lost 4 bases and 4 bases, there was a span of 15 bases. The germline gives CDR1 KGHDR, CDR2 SFDVKD. The CDR3 loop reads CATSEPRDALNEKLFF. As DNA, the CDR3 is TGTGCCACCAGTGAACCACGGGACGCCCTTAATGAAAAACTGTTTTTT.

This chain uses TRBV12-3 or TRBV12-4 with TRBJ2-5, with 8 bases identical to TRBD2. This CDR3 has 14 residues. The J segment lost 3 bases and the V segment lost 8 bases, leaving 8 bases of the junction unmatched. CDR3 in amino acids: CASPRGAGEETQYF. DNA for the CDR3: TGTGCCAGCCCCCGTGGAGCGGGGGAAGAGACCCAGTACTTC.

The J gene is TRBJ2-3, the V gene TRBV7-9, with 12 bases lining up with TRBD2. From germline, CDR1 is SEHNR and CDR2 FQNEAQ (reference sequence). The junction had 8 bases not matched to a gene; V was cut back by 4 bases and J by 6 bases. This CDR3 region has 16 residues. The CDR3 reads CASSSRLAGEGDTQYF. The CDR3 nucleotides read TGTGCCAGCAGCTCTCGACTAGCGGGAGAGGGGGATACGCAGTATTTT.

This chain uses TRBV20-1 with TRBJ1-5, with 8 bases aligning to TRBD1. Trimming removed 3 bases from V and 0 bases from J; junction bases left unmatched: 1. Germline values: CDR1 DFQATT, CDR2 SNEGSKA (reference sequence). The CDR3 spans 14 residues. The CDR3 DNA reads TGCAGTGCTAGGACAGGGGATAGCAATCAGCCCCAGCATTTT. Its protein is CSARTGDSNQPQHF.

V and J are TRBV3-1 and TRBJ2-7; perhaps TRBD2 as D (6 bases). The CDR3 is made up of 15 amino acids. The ends were cut back, 1 base at V and 1 base at J, with 11 bases in the middle. Germline CDR1 LGHDT, CDR2 YNNKEL (reference sequence). The CDR3 spells CASSQGGIYSYEQYF. Here the CDR3 DNA reads TGTGCCAGCAGCCAAGGCGGGATCTATTCCTACGAGCAGTACTTC.

V and J are TRBV9 and TRBJ2-7; 8 bases line up with TRBD2. The CDR3 has 16 residues. V was clipped by 0 bases and J by 3 bases; unmatched bases: 8. Per germline, CDR1 SGDLS and CDR2 YYNGEE. CDR3 residues: CASSVGGAGGFYEQYF. The CDR3 nucleotides are TGTGCCAGCAGCGTAGGAGGCGCGGGGGGCTTCTACGAGCAGTACTTC.

The chain links TRBV20-1 to TRBJ1-1; 7 bases are a match to TRBD1. With 6 bases clipped from V and 0 bases from J, the junction kept 7 bases outside the gene matches. The CDR3 contains 14 residues. In germline, CDR1 is DFQATT, CDR2 SNEGSKA (reference sequence). The CDR3, as DNA: TGCAGTGCCGTCACAGGGGTCATGAACACTGAAGCTTTCTTT. Translated, it gives CSAVTGVMNTEAFF.

The J gene is TRBJ2-1, the V gene TRBV6-2 or TRBV6-3, with 11 bases fitting TRBD2. The CDR3 runs 15 residues. V lost 6 bases, J lost 3 bases, and 4 bases stayed unmatched. Per the germline V gene, CDR1 is MNHEY and CDR2 is SVGEGT. This chain's CDR3 is CASRELAGVYNEQFF. In nucleotides, the CDR3 is TGTGCCAGCAGGGAACTAGCGGGGGTCTACAATGAGCAGTTCTTC.

This clonotype was picked up a small number of times. The chain joins TRBV4-1 to TRBJ1-2, with TRBD1 matching 9 bases. Germline V gene sequence: CDR1 MGHRA, CDR2 YSYEKL. J was trimmed by 4 bases and V by 5 bases; bases with no gene match: 8. The CDR3 loop spans 15 amino acids. The chain's CDR3 is CASSSRDRVTYGYTF. The CDR3 DNA follows: TGCGCCAGCAGCTCCCGGGACAGGGTCACCTATGGCTACACCTTC.

The DNA for the CDR3 is TGTGCCAGCAGTTTATTGCCAGACACTGGCTATGGCTACACCTTC. This encodes CASSLLPDTGYGYTF. V gene TRBV28 combines with J gene TRBJ1-2; D gene ambiguous. The V end was cut by 1 base, the J end by 4 bases, with 13 bases between. Germline V gene data show CDR1 as MDHEN and CDR2 as SYDVKM. This CDR3 contains 15 residues.

The sample holds a few counts of this clonotype. V and J are TRBV5-6 and TRBJ2-1; D perhaps matches TRBD2 (6 bases). V lost 3 bases and J 10 bases, leaving 17 bases between the germline ends. The CDR3 totals 14 residues. The V gene's germline CDR1 is SGHDT and CDR2 YYEEEE. CDR3 DNA: TGTGCCAGCAGCTCGGCTGCTAGCGTACTAGAGCAGTTCTTC. Protein: CASSSAASVLEQFF.